A selection of T cell receptor beta chains follows, all from one sample in a study of T cell repertoires in aging, cancer and after chemotherapy. TCRdb ran MiXCR on the multiplex PCR reads and lists one entry per CDR3 protein. The data show 4,000 to 5,000 distinct CDR3 sequences, roughly two fifths seen once. Material for sequencing was blood. The receptors originated from a human donor with a solid tumor. The CDR3 runs from the conserved cysteine through the conserved F or W. A D gene is named only where the DNA matches it firmly.

j_gene: TRBJ2-7; v_gene: TRBV6-2/TRBV6-3; d_gene: TRBD2; CDR3aa: CASRSGTSGMVDEQYF
j_gene: TRBJ2-7; v_gene: TRBV19; d_gene: NA; CDR3aa: CASSINVGREQYF
j_gene: TRBJ1-1; v_gene: TRBV28; d_gene: NA; CDR3aa: CASSLQGGWTEAFF
j_gene: TRBJ1-6; v_gene: TRBV27; d_gene: TRBD1; CDR3aa: CASRAGTGYGSPLHF
j_gene: TRBJ2-7; v_gene: TRBV6-1; d_gene: TRBD2; CDR3aa: CASSVRAGDAYEQYF
j_gene: TRBJ2-7; v_gene: TRBV20-1; d_gene: NA; CDR3aa: CSASLGDPYEQYF
j_gene: TRBJ1-2; v_gene: TRBV7-9; d_gene: NA; CDR3aa: CASSPNTPGTVNGYTF
j_gene: TRBJ2-5; v_gene: TRBV9; d_gene: TRBD1; CDR3aa: CASSPDGTGQETQYF
j_gene: TRBJ2-5; v_gene: TRBV7-4; d_gene: NA; CDR3aa: CASSFTRTYQETQYF
j_gene: TRBJ1-4; v_gene: TRBV6-2/TRBV6-3; d_gene: NA; CDR3aa: CASTRTTTNEKLFF
j_gene: TRBJ2-3; v_gene: TRBV24-1; d_gene: TRBD2; CDR3aa: CATSPGGGATDTQYF
j_gene: TRBJ2-3; v_gene: TRBV20-1; d_gene: TRBD2; CDR3aa: CSAPTSGGTDTQYF
j_gene: TRBJ2-2; v_gene: TRBV6-1; d_gene: NA; CDR3aa: CASKEQLNTGELFF
j_gene: TRBJ1-5; v_gene: TRBV19; d_gene: NA; CDR3aa: CASSIGTGPNQPQHF
j_gene: TRBJ2-1; v_gene: TRBV6-5; d_gene: TRBD2; CDR3aa: CASRQSSGPYNEQFF
j_gene: TRBJ1-2; v_gene: TRBV19; d_gene: NA; CDR3aa: CATSTWTEFYYGYTF
j_gene: TRBJ2-1; v_gene: TRBV19; d_gene: NA; CDR3aa: CASSIGLSSYNEQFF
j_gene: TRBJ1-2; v_gene: TRBV20-1; d_gene: NA; CDR3aa: CSAREPGQEVGGYTF
j_gene: TRBJ2-2; v_gene: TRBV18; d_gene: NA; CDR3aa: CASSLPSGGLDTGELFF
j_gene: TRBJ1-6; v_gene: TRBV7-6; d_gene: NA; CDR3aa: CASSLSGANSPLHF
j_gene: TRBJ2-5; v_gene: TRBV7-3; d_gene: NA; CDR3aa: CASSLGSGSQETQYF
j_gene: TRBJ2-3; v_gene: TRBV7-3; d_gene: TRBD2; CDR3aa: CASSSGTSETDTQYF
j_gene: TRBJ2-1; v_gene: TRBV7-2; d_gene: TRBD1; CDR3aa: CASSLTGTSSYNEQFF
j_gene: TRBJ1-3; v_gene: TRBV6-5; d_gene: NA; CDR3aa: CASSYSPAGTIYF
j_gene: TRBJ2-5; v_gene: TRBV7-6; d_gene: NA; CDR3aa: CASSLVRGQETQYF
j_gene: TRBJ2-7; v_gene: TRBV7-2; d_gene: NA; CDR3aa: CASSLAGGQWSYEQYF
j_gene: TRBJ2-7; v_gene: TRBV29-1; d_gene: TRBD1; CDR3aa: CSGKGASIQRPDSYEQYF
j_gene: TRBJ2-6; v_gene: TRBV7-9; d_gene: NA; CDR3aa: CASSSFPHNVLTF
j_gene: TRBJ2-1; v_gene: TRBV25-1; d_gene: TRBD2; CDR3aa: CASSLAGYYNEQFF
j_gene: TRBJ2-3; v_gene: TRBV7-2; d_gene: TRBD1; CDR3aa: CASRGQGTDTQYF
j_gene: TRBJ2-5; v_gene: TRBV11-2; d_gene: NA; CDR3aa: CASSLRVGAVETQYF
j_gene: TRBJ1-2; v_gene: TRBV5-6; d_gene: TRBD1; CDR3aa: CASSLGSTGPPDGYTF
j_gene: TRBJ2-1; v_gene: TRBV5-6; d_gene: TRBD2; CDR3aa: CASTMTLSGRNEQFF
j_gene: TRBJ2-4; v_gene: TRBV19; d_gene: TRBD1; CDR3aa: CASSIDQGAGNIQYF
j_gene: TRBJ2-1; v_gene: TRBV7-2; d_gene: TRBD1; CDR3aa: CASSSGTGGLNEQFF
j_gene: TRBJ1-2; v_gene: TRBV12-3/TRBV12-4; d_gene: NA; CDR3aa: CASSKDTYGYTF
j_gene: TRBJ1-5; v_gene: TRBV5-5; d_gene: NA; CDR3aa: CASSLAGGQPQHF
j_gene: TRBJ2-3; v_gene: TRBV29-1; d_gene: TRBD2; CDR3aa: CSVREGLAGYTDTQYF
j_gene: TRBJ2-1; v_gene: TRBV7-3; d_gene: TRBD2; CDR3aa: CASMAGDSGAYNEQFF
j_gene: TRBJ1-2; v_gene: TRBV4-3; d_gene: NA; CDR3aa: CASSQNPGVKNYGYTF
j_gene: TRBJ2-5; v_gene: TRBV29-1; d_gene: TRBD1; CDR3aa: CSAGRGRETQYF
j_gene: TRBJ2-3; v_gene: TRBV29-1; d_gene: TRBD1; CDR3aa: CSAPGHGQGVTDTQYF
j_gene: TRBJ1-5; v_gene: TRBV6-5; d_gene: TRBD1; CDR3aa: CASSEGQRIGPQHF
j_gene: TRBJ2-7; v_gene: TRBV27; d_gene: TRBD2; CDR3aa: CASSPTLAGGYEQYF
j_gene: TRBJ1-5; v_gene: TRBV5-6; d_gene: NA; CDR3aa: CASSDGQFSNQPQHF
j_gene: TRBJ2-7; v_gene: TRBV6-2/TRBV6-3; d_gene: NA; CDR3aa: CASSYSYGVLYEQYF
j_gene: TRBJ2-1; v_gene: TRBV19; d_gene: TRBD2; CDR3aa: CASSIGPASGTSYNEQFF
j_gene: TRBJ1-2; v_gene: TRBV19; d_gene: NA; CDR3aa: CASRDNYGYTF
j_gene: TRBJ2-3; v_gene: TRBV14; d_gene: TRBD2; CDR3aa: CASSQLGGGSDTQYF
j_gene: TRBJ1-1; v_gene: TRBV20-1; d_gene: NA; CDR3aa: CSARDLRGEAFF
j_gene: TRBJ2-2; v_gene: TRBV20-1; d_gene: TRBD2; CDR3aa: CSARGTSGGSNTGELFF
j_gene: TRBJ1-5; v_gene: TRBV19; d_gene: NA; CDR3aa: CASGDFRTLQPQHF
j_gene: TRBJ2-3; v_gene: TRBV27; d_gene: NA; CDR3aa: CASSLQDRTDTQYF
j_gene: TRBJ1-2; v_gene: TRBV6-5; d_gene: TRBD1; CDR3aa: CASSERTGAHYGYTF
j_gene: TRBJ1-3; v_gene: TRBV20-1; d_gene: NA; CDR3aa: CSAPVGAGNTIYF
j_gene: TRBJ2-1; v_gene: TRBV29-1; d_gene: NA; CDR3aa: CSALSDPKQFF
j_gene: TRBJ1-2; v_gene: TRBV24-1; d_gene: NA; CDR3aa: CATSRGTNYGYTF